The 7 T cell receptor beta chains reported below all come from one sample, sequenced in a study of control samples from healthy donors and cancer patients. TCRdb's table, derived via immunoSEQ multiplex PCR, lists solely in-frame clones and lacks some. The sample has about 34,000 clones; around 83% are singletons. The sequenced sample consisted of PBMCs. Receptors originate from a woman aged 40 to 50 with lung cancer.

This rearrangement joins TRBV7-3 to TRBJ2-1; no firm D call. Trimming removed 2 bases at V and 10 bases at J, with 12 bases between. This CDR3 has 13 amino acids. CDR1 and CDR2 from the germline V gene are SGHTA and FQGTGA. The CDR3 sequence: CASSLLPLKEQFF. Written as DNA, the CDR3 is TGTGCCAGCAGCTTACTCCCCCTGAAGGAGCAGTTCTTC.

The rearrangement joins TRBV6-6 to TRBJ1-5; D unresolved. The CDR3 totals 16 residues. The V and J ends lost 1 base and 4 bases respectively, with 14 bases between them. Germline V gene data show CDR1 as MNHNY and CDR2 as SVGAGI (reference sequence). In DNA form, the CDR3 reads TGTGCCAGCAGTTACTTAACACCCGTTGGTAATCAGCCCCAGCATTTT. Its protein product is CASSYLTPVGNQPQHF.

The gene calls are TRBV6-1 and TRBJ1-2, with 8 bases that match TRBD1. CDR1 is MNHNS and CDR2 is SASEGT in the germline V gene. J gave up 8 bases and V 4 bases, and 15 bases lay outside the gene matches. CDR3 length equals 16 residues. The CDR3 sequence: CASSVTRDRSPYGYTF. The CDR3 DNA follows: TGTGCCAGCAGTGTAACCCGGGACAGGTCTCCTTACGGCTACACCTTC.

The chain links TRBV4-3 to TRBJ1-6; 8 bases are shared with TRBD1. CDR3 length: 18 amino acids. The V gene end was trimmed by 1 base and the J gene end by 8 bases; junction bases not matched to a gene: 13. Per the germline V gene, CDR1 is LGHNA and CDR2 is YSLEER. The CDR3 region is CASSQGIRVGTGHSPLHF. The DNA of the CDR3 is TGCGCCAGCAGCCAAGGAATCCGGGTAGGGACAGGTCATTCACCCCTCCACTTT.

This chain uses TRBV9 with TRBJ1-2; D uncertain. The germline gives CDR1 SGDLS, CDR2 YYNGEE. The length of the CDR3 is 19 residues. V was clipped by 0 bases and J by 0 bases, with 21 bases between them. CDR3 in DNA: TGTGCCAGCAGCGTAGGAATGGGGTTAACAGATTTAGCTAACTATGGCTACACCTTC. This encodes CASSVGMGLTDLANYGYTF.

The sample holds a few counts of this clone. This chain joins TRBV30 and TRBJ1-1, with D perhaps matching TRBD1 (5 bases). V was clipped by 1 base and J by 1 base, with 7 bases between them. The germline gives CDR1 GTSNPN, CDR2 SVGIG (reference sequence). The CDR3 spans 13 residues. The chain's CDR3 is CAWSGGTNTEAFF. CDR3 DNA sequence: TGTGCCTGGAGTGGGGGCACGAACACTGAAGCTTTCTTT.

This clone showed up just a few times. This chain connects TRBV5-1 to TRBJ2-1, with D unclear. The CDR3 is 15 amino acids. V lost 4 bases to trimming and J lost 1 base, with 12 bases between them. Germline lookup yields CDR1 SGHRS and CDR2 YFSETQ. CDR3 nucleotides: TGCGCCAGCAGCCCCCAGGTAAATTCCTACAATGAGCAGTTCTTC. Its protein product is CASSPQVNSYNEQFF.